These 3 T cell receptor beta chains came from one sample sequenced in a study of technical replicates of blood from a handful of donors. The table came from immunoSEQ multiplex PCR; TCRdb's copy has only in-frame clones and leaves some out. This table has tens of thousands of clones, around 86% appearing once. Sequencing was performed on PBMCs. The receptor source for this set is a human donor in good health. Some clones in this sample may be carry-over from other donors' samples.

This clone was detected a few times. The chain links TRBV7-3 to TRBJ2-3; a possible D gene is TRBD2 (6 bases). Germline CDR1 is SGHTA and CDR2 is FQGTGA. V was clipped by 2 bases and J by 8 bases, with 8 bases between them. This CDR3 has 12 residues. CDR3 in DNA: TGTGCCAGCAGCTTAGTGGGAGGTACGCAGTATTTT. This codes for CASSLVGGTQYF.

The V call is TRBV9, the J call TRBJ2-1, with 7 bases fitting TRBD1. V lost 0 bases, J lost 4 bases, and 7 bases stayed unmatched. CDR3 size: 16 residues. The germline V gene encodes CDR1 SGDLS and CDR2 YYNGEE. CDR3 nucleotide sequence: TGTGCCAGCAGCGTAGAGTGGACAGGAGTATACAATGAGCAGTTCTTC. Its protein is CASSVEWTGVYNEQFF. Using reference TRBV9 and TRBJ2-1 for the parts outside the CDR3, the full variable domain is DSGVTQTPKHLITATGQRVTLRCSPRSGDLSVYWYQQSLDQGLQFLIQYYNGEERAKGNILERFSAQQFPDLHSELNLSSLELGDSALYFCASSVEWTGVYNEQFFGPGTRLTVL.

The chain joins TRBV10-3 to TRBJ1-1; 9 bases line up with TRBD1. The CDR3 extends over 14 amino acids. Trimming removed 0 bases from V and 7 bases from J; junction bases left unmatched: 3. Germline V CDR1 and CDR2: ENHRY, SYGVKD. CDR3 residues: CAISESDRGLEAFF. The CDR3 bases are TGTGCCATCAGTGAGTCGGACAGGGGCCTTGAAGCTTTCTTT.